Listed here are 27 T cell receptor beta chains from one sample, sequenced in a study of CD8 T cells in ankylosing spondylitis. Using its own MiXCR run on the 5' RACE reads, TCRdb lists one record per CDR3 protein. The sample lists about 240,000 distinct CDR3 sequences; 8.6% were seen once. Sequenced input: blood, either unsorted or a sorted T cell fraction (not recorded which). The receptors were sampled from a male donor with ankylosing spondylitis or in good health (not recorded which).

This clonotype has a count of ten or more. The chain joins TRBV30 to TRBJ2-5; D unclear. The V and J ends lost 5 bases and 10 bases respectively, with 8 bases between them. Germline CDR1 GTSNPN, CDR2 SVGIG (reference sequence). This CDR3 spans 9 amino acids. CDR3: CAWGRDQYF. In nucleotides, the CDR3 is TGTGCCTGGGGCCGTGACCAGTACTTC. Complete variable domain (other parts from reference TRBV30 and TRBJ2-5): SQTIHQWPATLVQPVGSPLSLECTVEGTSNPNLYWYRQAAGRGLQLLFYSVGIGQISSEVPQNLSASRPQDRQFILSSKKLLLSDSGFYLCAWGRDQYFGPGTRLLVL.

The chain links TRBV6-6 to TRBJ2-3, with D tentatively TRBD2 (5 bases). Germline V CDR1 and CDR2: MNHNY, SVGAGI (reference sequence). Trimming stripped 9 bases from V and 5 bases from J, with 15 bases between. The CDR3 covers 13 residues. CDR3 loop: CASLRGPIDTQYF. The CDR3 nucleotides are TGTGCCAGTCTTAGAGGGCCGATAGATACGCAGTATTTT.

This clonotype was recorded at least ten times. The V and J genes are TRBV12-3 or TRBV12-4 and TRBJ1-1, with D uncertain. Trimming shortened V by 6 bases and J by 0 bases, and 8 bases separated the two germline ends. The CDR3 consists of 13 residues. CDR3 residues: CASSTRVNTEAFF. DNA of the CDR3: TGTGCCAGCAGCACGAGAGTGAACACTGAAGCTTTCTTT.

The sample holds many counts of this clonotype. The chain has TRBV7-7 and TRBJ2-7; maybe TRBD1 (5 bases). V was trimmed by 9 bases and J by 3 bases, leaving 9 bases between them. CDR1 and CDR2 (germline): SSHAT, FNYEAQ (reference sequence). CDR3 length: 11 residues. CDR3 residues: CARGRDYEQYF. The CDR3 DNA reads as TGTGCCAGAGGCAGGGACTACGAGCAGTACTTC.

The sample holds many counts of this clonotype. V usage is TRBV5-5 and J usage is TRBJ2-3, with 7 positions matching TRBD2. Germline V gene lookup returns CDR1 SGHKS and CDR2 YYEKEE (reference sequence). Losses at the gene ends were 3 bases for V and 8 bases for J; bases not matched to a gene: 9. The CDR3 consists of 14 residues. The CDR3 region is CASSSPSSGGTQYF. CDR3 nucleotide sequence: TGTGCCAGCAGCTCCCCGTCCTCGGGGGGTACGCAGTATTTT.

The chain uses TRBV5-5 and TRBJ2-7, with TRBD1 identical over 8 bases. Trimming took 6 bases from V and 1 from J; bases not matched to a gene: 12. Germline V gene sequence: CDR1 SGHKS, CDR2 YYEKEE (reference sequence). The CDR3 loop spans 16 amino acids. The CDR3 spells CASNHLPGQVSYEQYF. The CDR3, as DNA: TGTGCCAGCAACCACCTCCCGGGACAGGTTTCCTACGAGCAGTACTTC.

This clonotype was detected many times. This chain links TRBV4-1 with TRBJ1-1; D unresolved. CDR3 length equals 15 residues. Per the germline V gene, CDR1 is MGHRA and CDR2 is YSYEKL. The germline V and J ends were trimmed by 2 bases and 1 base, with 11 bases remaining between them. This chain's CDR3 is CASSQSWMGNTEAFF. The CDR3 nucleotides read TGCGCCAGCAGCCAAAGCTGGATGGGGAACACTGAAGCTTTCTTT.

This clonotype was counted at least ten times. The chain links TRBV19 to TRBJ2-7; 7 nucleotides match TRBD2. The CDR3 runs 15 residues. Germline loops: CDR1 LNHDA, CDR2 SQIVND (reference sequence). V lost 8 bases and J lost 0; bases outside the gene matches: 10. CDR3 loop: CASEASSGYSYEQYF. CDR3 nucleotide sequence: TGTGCCAGTGAGGCCTCTAGCGGCTACTCCTACGAGCAGTACTTC.

This clonotype was observed many times. The chain has TRBV20-1 and TRBJ1-1; D ambiguous. Trimming cost V 2 bases and J 0 bases, with 10 bases left between them. This CDR3 is 14 amino acids long. Germline loops: CDR1 DFQATT, CDR2 SNEGSKA (reference sequence). CDR3 nucleotides: TGCAGTGCTAGAAGGCGAGGAGTGAACACTGAAGCTTTCTTT. Translating it yields CSARRRGVNTEAFF.

This clonotype has at least ten counts. The J gene is TRBJ2-7, the V gene TRBV7-2; D may match TRBD1 or TRBD2 (5 bases each). Germline loops: CDR1 SGHTA, CDR2 FQGNSA. Trimming took 3 bases from V and 2 from J, leaving 14 bases between them. The CDR3 is made up of 15 amino acids. CDR3 nucleotides: TGTGCCAGCAGCTTCTCCGGGACGGATCCCTACGAGCAGTACTTC. This translates into CASSFSGTDPYEQYF.

Ten or more counts support this clonotype. This chain connects TRBV27 to TRBJ2-3; D unclear. V lost 5 bases to trimming and J lost 2 bases, with 11 bases between them. Germline lookup yields CDR1 MNHEY and CDR2 SMNVEV (reference sequence). The CDR3 extends over 14 amino acids. The CDR3, as DNA: TGTGCCAGCAGTGAGATACGAACCACAGATACGCAGTATTTT. Translating gives CASSEIRTTDTQYF.

This clonotype has at least ten counts. This chain joins TRBV29-1 and TRBJ2-1; D uncertain. The V end was cut by 5 bases, the J end by 3 bases, with 14 bases between. Germline V gives CDR1 SQVTM, CDR2 ANQGSEA. The CDR3 consists of 14 residues. CDR3: CSVSLLFDYNEQFF. CDR3 DNA: TGCAGCGTTTCCCTCCTTTTCGACTACAATGAGCAGTTCTTC.

This clonotype was counted many times. The CDR3 DNA reads as TGTGCCAGTGGGAGGGGGCCCTACACAGATACGCAGTATTTT. This sequence encodes CASGRGPYTDTQYF. The V call is TRBV19, the J call TRBJ2-3, with D perhaps TRBD1 or TRBD2 (7 bases each). In germline, CDR1 is LNHDA, CDR2 SQIVND (reference sequence). The CDR3 is 14 amino acids. V was pared by 8 bases and J by 2 bases, with 14 bases between.

This clonotype was observed many times. The chain joins TRBV20-1 to TRBJ2-1, with 12 bases aligning to TRBD2. The V gene's germline CDR1 is DFQATT and CDR2 SNEGSKA (reference sequence). This CDR3 is 14 amino acids long. The junction had 6 bases not matched to a gene; V was cut back by 5 bases and J by 7 bases. Here the CDR3 DNA reads TGCAGTGCTCCTAGACTAGCGGGAGCGAATGAGCAGTTCTTC. Amino acids: CSAPRLAGANEQFF.

The CDR3 loop reads CAWSSGTGGHEQYF. CDR3 nucleotides: TGTGCCTGGAGTTCCGGGACAGGGGGTCACGAGCAGTACTTC. This chain joins TRBV30 and TRBJ2-7, with TRBD1 identical over 11 bases. CDR1 is GTSNPN and CDR2 is SVGIG in the germline V gene (reference sequence). Trimming removed 2 bases from V and 5 bases from J; junction bases left unmatched: 5. This CDR3 contains 14 residues.

In its sample, this clonotype was seen a few times. CDR3 nucleotides: TGTGCCAGTACCTCGGCGGCGAACACTGAAGCTTTCTTT. This encodes CASTSAANTEAFF. The chain joins TRBV19 to TRBJ1-1; no clear D. Germline loops: CDR1 LNHDA, CDR2 SQIVND (reference sequence). V was cut by 7 bases and J by 1 base, with 10 bases left in between. This CDR3 region has 13 residues. The complete variable domain, with remaining parts taken from reference TRBV19 and TRBJ1-1, reads DGGITQSPKYLFRKEGQNVTLSCEQNLNHDAMYWYRQDPGQGLRLIYYSQIVNDFQKGDIAEGYSVSREKKESFPLTVTSAQKNPTAFYLCASTSAANTEAFFGQGTRLTVV.

This clonotype was found many times. The rearrangement links TRBV7-3 to TRBJ2-1; no clear D gene. V lost 1 base, J lost 0 bases, and 13 bases lay in between. This CDR3 comprises 17 residues. CDR1 and CDR2 from the germline V gene are SGHTA and FQGTGA. The CDR3 is CASSLMSASSSYNEQFF. The CDR3 coding sequence is TGTGCCAGCAGCTTAATGTCGGCGAGTAGCTCCTACAATGAGCAGTTCTTC.

CDR3 DNA: TGTGCCAGCAGTTTTGGTGGGACAGCCTATGGCTACACCTTC. This sequence encodes CASSFGGTAYGYTF. The J gene is TRBJ1-2, the V gene TRBV12-3 or TRBV12-4; 7 bases match TRBD1. J lost 4 bases, V lost 3 bases, and 5 bases had no gene match. This CDR3 has 14 residues.

This clonotype showed up many times. This rearrangement joins TRBV20-1 to TRBJ2-1; TRBD2 agrees at 8 bases. The CDR3 length is 16 residues. With 6 bases clipped from V and 3 bases from J, the junction kept 13 bases outside the gene matches. Germline-derived CDR1 and CDR2 are DFQATT and SNEGSKA (reference sequence). CDR3 residues: CSAGRRTSGSYNEQFF. The CDR3 nucleotides read TGCAGTGCCGGCCGTCGTACCAGCGGGAGCTACAATGAGCAGTTCTTC.

Ten or more counts support this clonotype. The J gene is TRBJ1-1, the V gene TRBV5-1; 9 bases map to TRBD1. The V and J ends lost 6 bases and 0 bases, in that order; junction bases with no gene match: 9. The CDR3 contains 16 residues. Germline CDR1 is SGHRS and CDR2 is YFSETQ. The CDR3 DNA follows: TGCGCCAGCATCCCCCCTGGGACAGGGCTGAACACTGAAGCTTTCTTT. Its translation: CASIPPGTGLNTEAFF. Complete variable domain (other parts from reference TRBV5-1 and TRBJ1-1): KAGVTQTPRYLIKTRGQQVTLSCSPISGHRSVSWYQQTPGQGLQFLFEYFSETQRNKGNFPGRFSGRQFSNSRSEMNVSTLELGDSALYLCASIPPGTGLNTEAFFGQGTRLTVV.

This clonotype has only a few counts. This chain links TRBV5-6 with TRBJ2-1; D possibly uses TRBD1 or TRBD2 (5 bases each). The CDR3 is 14 amino acids. Germline CDR1 and CDR2: SGHDT and YYEEEE. V shed 4 bases and J shed 2 bases, with 10 bases lying between them. This CDR3 is CASSRVGAYNEQFF. The CDR3 DNA sequence: TGTGCCAGCAGCCGGGTGGGGGCCTACAATGAGCAGTTCTTC.

This clonotype has at least ten counts. This chain connects TRBV24-1 to TRBJ2-3; 7 positions match TRBD2. Germline V gene sequence: CDR1 KGHDR, CDR2 SFDVKD. V dropped 4 bases and J dropped 4; count of bases not matched to a gene: 10. The CDR3 consists of 16 residues. The CDR3 reads CATSELSGKGPDTQYF. CDR3 nucleotides: TGTGCCACCAGTGAGCTAAGCGGGAAAGGACCAGATACGCAGTATTTT.

This clonotype turned up a few times. The chain recombines TRBV4-2 with TRBJ2-7; 10 bases are a match to TRBD1. CDR1 and CDR2 from the germline V gene are LGHNA and YNFKEQ. The ends lost 0 bases at V and 5 bases at J; junction bases unmatched: 1. The CDR3 loop spans 14 amino acids. CDR3 coding DNA: TGTGCCAGCAGCCAAGAGACAGGGGGCAACGAGCAGTACTTC. Translated: CASSQETGGNEQYF.

The V call is TRBV30, the J call TRBJ2-3, with 9 positions matching TRBD1. The CDR3 sequence is 15 residues long. The germline gives CDR1 GTSNPN, CDR2 SVGIG (reference sequence). J lost 5 bases, V lost 4 bases, and 10 bases had no gene match. For the CDR3, the DNA is TGTGCCTGGACCACCGGACAGGGGATGGAAGATACGCAGTATTTT. This codes for CAWTTGQGMEDTQYF.

The chain employs TRBV10-3 and TRBJ1-5; 8 bases match TRBD1. Germline CDR1 reads ENHRY; CDR2 reads SYGVKD. The CDR3 is 15 amino acids. V shed 10 bases, J shed 1 base, and the junction held 9 bases outside the gene matches. CDR3 sequence (DNA): TGTGCCACGGACGACAGGGGCAGGAGCAATCAGCCCCAGCATTTT. Protein product: CATDDRGRSNQPQHF.

The sample holds many counts of this clonotype. The rearrangement uses TRBV12-5 and TRBJ2-7; D not certain. The CDR3 covers 14 residues. Germline CDR1 is LGHNT and CDR2 is FRNRAP. The V gene lost 6 bases and the J gene lost 3 bases, with 15 bases spanning the gap. For the CDR3, the DNA is TGTGCTAGTGGCCCTGATTGGGCCGGCTACGAGCAGTACTTC. It encodes CASGPDWAGYEQYF.

The V call is TRBV12-3 or TRBV12-4, the J call TRBJ1-1; no firm D call. V dropped 5 bases and J dropped 6 bases, with 10 bases sitting between them. The CDR3 contains 12 residues. The DNA of the CDR3 is TGTGCCAGCAGTAGATTCGGGCCTGAAGCTTTCTTT. Its translation is CASSRFGPEAFF.